This T cell receptor (beta chain) emerged from a study of control samples from healthy donors and cancer patients. The data were produced by immunoSEQ multiplex PCR, yet TCRdb's version contains in-frame clones alone and is incomplete. The sample lists 120,000 to 150,000 clones, approximately 92% occurring once. This CDR3 has 15 amino acids. Germline V gives CDR1 SGHAT, CDR2 FQNNGV. V was cut by 5 bases and J by 0 bases, with 13 bases left in between. This receptor was taken from a man aged 25 to 40 in good health. The sequencing sample was made of blood. J is TRBJ1-1 and V is TRBV11-2; D gene ambiguous. CDR3 sequence reads: CASSPSHGMNTEAFF. The CDR3, as DNA: TGTGCCAGCAGCCCTTCGCACGGAATGAACACTGAAGCTTTCTTT.